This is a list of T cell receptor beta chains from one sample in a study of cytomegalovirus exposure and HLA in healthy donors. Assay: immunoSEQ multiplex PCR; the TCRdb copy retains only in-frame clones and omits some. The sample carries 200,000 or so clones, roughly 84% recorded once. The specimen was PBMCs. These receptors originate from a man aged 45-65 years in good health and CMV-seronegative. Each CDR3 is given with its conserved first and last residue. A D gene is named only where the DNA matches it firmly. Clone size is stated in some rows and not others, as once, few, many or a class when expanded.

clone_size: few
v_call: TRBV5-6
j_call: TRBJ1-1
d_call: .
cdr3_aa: CASSLVGAGRSNTEAFF
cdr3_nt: TGTGCCAGCAGCTTGGTAGGCGCAGGTCGTTCGAACACTGAAGCTTTCTTT

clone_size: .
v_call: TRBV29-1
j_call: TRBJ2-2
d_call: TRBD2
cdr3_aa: CSVEYPAGSLELFF
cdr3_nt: TGCAGCGTTGAATATCCAGCGGGGTCGTTGGAGCTGTTTTTT

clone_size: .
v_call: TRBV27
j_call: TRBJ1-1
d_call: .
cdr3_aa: CASSSLQGTYTEAFF
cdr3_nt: TGTGCCAGCAGTTCACTCCAGGGTACTTACACTGAAGCTTTCTTT

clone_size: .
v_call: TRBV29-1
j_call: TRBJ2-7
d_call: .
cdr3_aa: CSAQREPYEQYF
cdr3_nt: TGCAGCGCCCAGAGGGAGCCCTACGAGCAGTACTTC

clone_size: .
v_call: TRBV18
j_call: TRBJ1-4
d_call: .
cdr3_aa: CASSPPNRLSTNEKLFF
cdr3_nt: TGTGCCAGCTCACCACCGAACAGGCTGTCAACTAATGAAAAACTGTTTTTT

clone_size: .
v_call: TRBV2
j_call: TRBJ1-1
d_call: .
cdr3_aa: CASSGTRETEAFF
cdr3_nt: TGTGCCAGCAGTGGTACCAGGGAAACTGAAGCTTTCTTT

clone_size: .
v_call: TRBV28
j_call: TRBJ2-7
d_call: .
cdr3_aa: CASTPTRGESHEQYF
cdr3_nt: TGTGCCAGCACCCCCACCAGGGGGGAAAGCCACGAGCAGTACTTC

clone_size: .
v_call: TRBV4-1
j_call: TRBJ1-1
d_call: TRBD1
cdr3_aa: CASSQGEGQGNTEAFF
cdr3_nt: TGCGCCAGCAGCCAAGGCGAAGGACAGGGCAACACTGAAGCTTTCTTT

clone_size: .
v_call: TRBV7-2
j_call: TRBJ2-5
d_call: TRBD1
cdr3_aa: CASSPQTGTGEEQYF
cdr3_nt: TGTGCCAGCAGCCCCCAGACCGGGACAGGGGAGGAGCAGTACTTC

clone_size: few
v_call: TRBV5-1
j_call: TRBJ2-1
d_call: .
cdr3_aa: CASSPALEKSEFF
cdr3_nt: TGCGCCAGCAGCCCCGCCCTAGAGAAATCGGAGTTCTTC

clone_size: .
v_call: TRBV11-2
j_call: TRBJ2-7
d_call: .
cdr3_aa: CASSLEAGASFEQYF
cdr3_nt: TGTGCCAGCAGCTTAGAGGCGGGGGCCTCCTTCGAGCAGTACTTC

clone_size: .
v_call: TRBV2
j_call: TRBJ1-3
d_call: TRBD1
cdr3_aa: CASSTWDRPSGNTIYF
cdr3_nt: TGTGCCAGCAGTACTTGGGACAGGCCATCTGGAAACACCATATATTTT

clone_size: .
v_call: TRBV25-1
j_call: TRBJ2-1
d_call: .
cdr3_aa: CASSRGLGSFEQFF
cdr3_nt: TGTGCCAGCAGTAGGGGATTGGGGTCCTTTGAGCAGTTCTTC

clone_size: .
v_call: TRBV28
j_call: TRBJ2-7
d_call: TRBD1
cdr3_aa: CASSDTGAAPYEQYF
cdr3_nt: TGTGCCAGCAGTGATACAGGGGCCGCCCCCTACGAGCAGTACTTC

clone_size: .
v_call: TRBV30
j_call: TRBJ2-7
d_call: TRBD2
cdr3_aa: CAWGRGEQYF
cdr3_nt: TGTGCCTGGGGGAGGGGCGAGCAGTACTTC

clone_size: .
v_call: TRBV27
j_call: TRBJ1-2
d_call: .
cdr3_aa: CASSLNDSPHGYTF
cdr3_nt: TGTGCCAGCAGTTTAAATGACAGCCCTCATGGCTACACCTTC

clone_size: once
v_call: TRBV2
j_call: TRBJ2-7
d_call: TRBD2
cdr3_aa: CASGTSGSYEQYF
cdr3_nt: TGTGCCAGCGGGACTAGCGGCTCCTACGAGCAGTACTTC

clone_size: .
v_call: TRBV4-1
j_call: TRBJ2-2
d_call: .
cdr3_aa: CASSHGVGIVSGELFF
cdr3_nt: TGCGCCAGCAGCCACGGGGTAGGAATCGTGTCCGGGGAGCTGTTTTTT

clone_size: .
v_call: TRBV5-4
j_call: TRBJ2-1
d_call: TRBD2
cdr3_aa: CASSIGASGRARNEQFF
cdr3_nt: TGTGCCAGCAGCATTGGCGCTAGCGGGAGGGCTAGGAATGAGCAGTTCTTC

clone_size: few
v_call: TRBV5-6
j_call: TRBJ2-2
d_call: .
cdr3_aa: CASSLGQINTGELFF
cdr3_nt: TGTGCCAGCAGCTTGGGCCAGATAAACACCGGGGAGCTGTTTTTT

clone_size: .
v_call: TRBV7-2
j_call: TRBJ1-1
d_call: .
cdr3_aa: CASSRRTAPNTEAFF
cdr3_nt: TGTGCCAGCAGTCGCCGGACAGCCCCGAACACTGAAGCTTTCTTT

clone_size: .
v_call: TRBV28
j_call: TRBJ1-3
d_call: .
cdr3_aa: CASREGSSGNTIYF
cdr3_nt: TGTGCCAGCAGGGAGGGGAGCTCTGGAAACACCATATATTTT

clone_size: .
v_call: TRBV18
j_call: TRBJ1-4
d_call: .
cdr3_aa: CASSPQGLEKLFF
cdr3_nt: TGTGCCAGCTCACCACAGGGGCTTGAAAAACTGTTTTTT

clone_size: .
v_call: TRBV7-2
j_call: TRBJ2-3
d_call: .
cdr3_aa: CASSFSLASTDTQYF
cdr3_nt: TGTGCCAGCAGCTTTTCACTAGCTAGCACAGATACGCAGTATTTT

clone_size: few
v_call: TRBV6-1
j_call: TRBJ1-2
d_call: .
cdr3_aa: CASSEVKGRYGYTF
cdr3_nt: TGTGCCAGCAGTGAAGTGAAGGGGCGTTATGGCTACACCTTC

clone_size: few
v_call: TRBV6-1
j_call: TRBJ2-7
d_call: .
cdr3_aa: CASSEAGQGYEQYF
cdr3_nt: TGTGCCAGCAGTGAAGCTGGGCAGGGGTACGAGCAGTACTTC

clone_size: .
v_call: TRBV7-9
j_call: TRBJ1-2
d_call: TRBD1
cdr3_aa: CASSLSPRGHYGYTF
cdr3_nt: TGTGCCAGCAGCTTATCGCCGAGGGGGCACTATGGCTACACCTTC

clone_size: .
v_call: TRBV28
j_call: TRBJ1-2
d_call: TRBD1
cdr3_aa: CASSSGTGYGGYTF
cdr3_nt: TGTGCCAGCAGTTCCGGGACAGGGTATGGAGGCTACACCTTC

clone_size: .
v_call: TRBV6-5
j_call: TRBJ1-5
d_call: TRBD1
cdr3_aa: CASSRDRGDNQPQHF
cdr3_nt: TGTGCCAGCAGCAGAGACAGGGGAGACAATCAGCCCCAGCATTTT

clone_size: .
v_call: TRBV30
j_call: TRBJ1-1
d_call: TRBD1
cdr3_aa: CAWYKTGGTTEAFF
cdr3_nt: TGTGCCTGGTATAAGACAGGGGGGACCACTGAAGCTTTCTTT

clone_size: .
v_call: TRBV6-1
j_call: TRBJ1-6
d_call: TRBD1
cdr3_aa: CASSRGGASNSPLHF
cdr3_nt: TGTGCCAGCAGTCGAGGGGGCGCGTCTAATTCACCCCTCCACTTT

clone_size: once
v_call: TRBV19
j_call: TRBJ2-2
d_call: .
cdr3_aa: CASSTPRVGELFF
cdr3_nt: TGTGCCAGTAGTACCCCCCGGGTCGGGGAGCTGTTTTTT

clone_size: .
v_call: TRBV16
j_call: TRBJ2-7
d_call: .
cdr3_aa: CASSQPAGKRSYEQYF
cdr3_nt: TGTGCCAGCAGCCAGCCCGCGGGAAAAAGGTCCTACGAGCAGTACTTC

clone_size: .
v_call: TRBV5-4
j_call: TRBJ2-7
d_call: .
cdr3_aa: CASSLGGDSSYEQYF
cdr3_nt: TGTGCCAGCAGCTTGGGGGGCGACAGTTCCTACGAGCAGTACTTC

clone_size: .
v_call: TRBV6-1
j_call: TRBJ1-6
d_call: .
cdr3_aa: CASSARQPSSYNSPLHF
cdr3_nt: TGTGCCAGCAGTGCTAGACAGCCGAGCTCCTATAATTCACCCCTCCACTTT

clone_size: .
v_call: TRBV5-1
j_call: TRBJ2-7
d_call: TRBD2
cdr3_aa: CASSWGGWGGDYEQYF
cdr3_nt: TGCGCCAGCAGCTGGGGCGGTTGGGGAGGGGACTACGAGCAGTACTTC

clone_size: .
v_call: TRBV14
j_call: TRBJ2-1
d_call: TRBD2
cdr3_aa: CASSQGASGRAFEQFF
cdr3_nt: TGTGCCAGCAGCCAAGGAGCTAGCGGGAGGGCCTTTGAGCAGTTCTTC

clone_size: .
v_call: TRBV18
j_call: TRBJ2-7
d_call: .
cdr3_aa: CASSRGSGGSEQYF
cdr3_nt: TGTGCCAGCTCACGTGGTAGCGGAGGCTCCGAGCAGTACTTC

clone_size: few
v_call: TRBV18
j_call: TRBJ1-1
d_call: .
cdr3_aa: CASSPYRESTEAFF
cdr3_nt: TGTGCCAGCTCACCCTACAGGGAAAGCACTGAAGCTTTCTTT

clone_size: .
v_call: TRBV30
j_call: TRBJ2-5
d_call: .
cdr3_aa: CAWSSAVQETQYF
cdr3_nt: TGTGCCTGGAGCTCTGCGGTACAAGAGACCCAGTACTTC

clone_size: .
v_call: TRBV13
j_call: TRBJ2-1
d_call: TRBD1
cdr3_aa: CASSLKGAYNEQFF
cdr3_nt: TGTGCCAGCAGCTTAAAGGGGGCTTACAATGAGCAGTTCTTC

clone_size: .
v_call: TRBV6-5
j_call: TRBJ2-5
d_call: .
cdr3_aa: CASSPTGQETQYF
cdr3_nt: TGTGCCAGCAGCCCCACAGGGCAAGAGACCCAGTACTTC

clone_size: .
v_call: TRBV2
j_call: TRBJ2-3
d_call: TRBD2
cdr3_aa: CASSATGGPGTDTQYF
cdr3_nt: TGTGCCAGCAGTGCTACGGGAGGGCCGGGGACAGATACGCAGTATTTT

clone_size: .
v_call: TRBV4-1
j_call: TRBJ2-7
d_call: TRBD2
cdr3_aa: CASSQDRLAGSYEQYF
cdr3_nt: TGCGCCAGCAGCCAAGATCGGCTAGCGGGATCCTACGAGCAGTACTTC

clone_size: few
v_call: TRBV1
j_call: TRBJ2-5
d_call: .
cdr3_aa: CTSSQGAIKFQETQYF
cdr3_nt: TGCACCAGCAGCCAGGGCGCGATAAAGTTCCAAGAGACCCAGTACTTC

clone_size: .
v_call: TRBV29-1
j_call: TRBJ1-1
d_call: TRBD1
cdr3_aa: CSVARGTEAFF
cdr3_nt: TGCAGCGTTGCCAGGGGGACTGAAGCTTTCTTT

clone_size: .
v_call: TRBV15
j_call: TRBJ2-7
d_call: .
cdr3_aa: CATSLTAAYEQYF
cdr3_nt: TGTGCCACCAGCTTAACAGCTGCCTACGAGCAGTACTTC

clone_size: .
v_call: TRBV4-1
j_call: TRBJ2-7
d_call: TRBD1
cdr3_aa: CASSRNTGGYEQYF
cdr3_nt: TGCGCCAGCAGCCGGAATACAGGGGGCTACGAGCAGTACTTC

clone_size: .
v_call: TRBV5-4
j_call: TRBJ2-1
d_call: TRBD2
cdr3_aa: CASSLGLAGAGEQFF
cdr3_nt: TGTGCCAGCAGCTTGGGACTAGCGGGAGCTGGAGAGCAGTTCTTC

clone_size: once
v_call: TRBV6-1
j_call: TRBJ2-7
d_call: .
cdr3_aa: CASRPTGSLSYEQYF
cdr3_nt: TGTGCCAGCAGGCCCACAGGGAGTCTCTCCTACGAGCAGTACTTC

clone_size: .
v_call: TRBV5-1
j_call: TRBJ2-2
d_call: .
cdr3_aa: CASSLAVRGVTGELFF
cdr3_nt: TGCGCCAGCAGCTTGGCCGTCAGGGGGGTCACCGGGGAGCTGTTTTTT

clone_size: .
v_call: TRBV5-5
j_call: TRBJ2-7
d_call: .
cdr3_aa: CASSLAAGEQYF
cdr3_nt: TGTGCCAGCAGCTTGGCGGCGGGCGAGCAGTACTTC

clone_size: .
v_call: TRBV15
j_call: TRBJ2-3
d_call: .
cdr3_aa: CATSRVGGGTDTQYF
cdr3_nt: TGTGCCACCAGCAGAGTAGGGGGTGGCACAGATACGCAGTATTTT

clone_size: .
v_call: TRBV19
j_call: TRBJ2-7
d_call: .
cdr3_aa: CASSIGAGTSYEQYF
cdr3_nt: TGTGCCAGTAGTATAGGCGCAGGGACTTCCTACGAGCAGTACTTC

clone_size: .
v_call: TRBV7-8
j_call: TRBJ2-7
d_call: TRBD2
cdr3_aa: CASSPALGGRSYEQYF
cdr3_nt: TGTGCCAGCAGCCCAGCCCTGGGGGGGAGGTCCTACGAGCAGTACTTC